The rows below give T cell receptor beta chains drawn from one sample of a study of blood T cell repertoires in COVID-19. Measured with immunoSEQ multiplex PCR; TCRdb has only the in-frame clones, and not every one. This table has about 150,000 clones, 65% to 80% appearing once. The sequenced material came from PBMCs or T cells enriched from blood (not recorded which). The receptors here all came from an older woman in a cohort exposed to, infected with or recovered from COVID-19 (not recorded which). The CDR3 runs from the conserved cysteine through the conserved F or W. A D gene is named only where the DNA matches it firmly. Only some rows state a clone size, as once, few, many or a class for expanded clones.

>TRBJ2-1|NA|TRBV18|NA
TGTGCCAGCTCACCGCGGCGGGACGACAATGAGCAGTTCTTC
CASSPRRDDNEQFF
>TRBJ1-4|NA|TRBV10-3|TRBD1
TGTGCCATCAGTGGACAGCGGGACAGGGCTGAAAAACTGTTTTTT
CAISGQRDRAEKLFF
>TRBJ2-3|NA|TRBV11-2|TRBD2
TGTGCCAGCAGCCCATTAGCGGGAGTCGGCACAGATACGCAGTATTTT
CASSPLAGVGTDTQYF
>TRBJ2-2|NA|TRBV29-1|NA
TGCAGCGTGTACAGGGTTAGCACCGGGGAGCTGTTTTTT
CSVYRVSTGELFF
>TRBJ2-2|NA|TRBV11-3|TRBD1
TGTGCCAGCAGCTTAGTGACAGGGGTTACCGGGGAGCTGTTTTTT
CASSLVTGVTGELFF
>TRBJ2-1|NA|TRBV4-2|TRBD2
TGTGCCAGCAGCCAAGAGGAGAATAGCGGGAGAGAAGGCAATGAGCAGTTCTTC
CASSQEENSGREGNEQFF
>TRBJ1-3|NA|TRBV7-9|NA
TGTGCCAGCAGCTTACAGGGGACGGACACCATATATTTT
CASSLQGTDTIYF
>TRBJ2-6|NA|TRBV19|NA
TGTGCCAGTAGTATGGGCCGCTCTGGGGCCAACGTCCTGACTTTC
CASSMGRSGANVLTF
>TRBJ2-3|NA|TRBV4-1|TRBD2
TGCGCCAGCAGCCATGCTGAGTTAGCGGGGACCTGGGATACGCAGTATTTT
CASSHAELAGTWDTQYF
>TRBJ2-7|NA|TRBV11-2|NA
TGTGCCAGCAGCCCCCGGCTAGAGGCACCCGAGCAGTACTTC
CASSPRLEAPEQYF
>TRBJ1-6|NA|TRBV5-4|NA
TGTGCCAGCAGCTTGGACACAGGGAAGGGTTCACCCCTCCACTTT
CASSLDTGKGSPLHF
>TRBJ1-3|NA|TRBV3-1/TRBV3-2|TRBD1
TGTGCCAGCAGCCGTCGGGGACAGGGAAACACCATATATTTT
CASSRRGQGNTIYF
>TRBJ2-3|NA|TRBV5-1|TRBD2
TGCGCCAGCAGCTTGGACCCCAGCGGGAGTAGGGCAGATACGCAGTATTTT
CASSLDPSGSRADTQYF
>TRBJ1-1|NA|TRBV19|TRBD1
TGTGCCAGTAGTCAGGACAGGGATGCTTTCTTT
CASSQDRDAFF
>TRBJ1-1|NA|TRBV18|TRBD1
TGTGCCAGCTCACCCGGGACAGGGGCAGTCGTGAACACTGAAGCTTTCTTT
CASSPGTGAVVNTEAFF
>TRBJ2-6|NA|TRBV19|NA
TGTGCCAGTGCTGAGGGCACTCGGTCTGGGGCCAACGTCCTGACTTTC
CASAEGTRSGANVLTF
>TRBJ2-2|few|TRBV5-1|TRBD1
TGCGCCAGCAGCCCCGGGACAGGGGGAGAGGAGCTGTTTTTT
CASSPGTGGEELFF
>TRBJ2-7|NA|TRBV11-3|TRBD2
TGTGCCAGCAGCTTAGGCGGGAGGGCCGCCGAGCAGTACTTC
CASSLGGRAAEQYF
>TRBJ2-5|NA|TRBV19|TRBD2
TGTGCCAGTAGTACCGCTACTAGCGCCAACGGAGAGACCCAGTACTTC
CASSTATSANGETQYF
>TRBJ2-7|NA|TRBV18|TRBD1
TGTGCCAGCTCAAATGGACAGGACTCCTACGAGCAGTACTTC
CASSNGQDSYEQYF
>TRBJ1-1|NA|TRBV11-3|NA
TGTGCCAGCAGCTTAAACGGAGGCTCCACTGAAGCTTTCTTT
CASSLNGGSTEAFF
>TRBJ2-7|NA|TRBV19|TRBD2
TGTGCCAGTAGTATGGGACTAGCCGAGATCGAGCAGTACTTC
CASSMGLAEIEQYF
>TRBJ2-1|NA|TRBV19|TRBD2
TGTGCCAGTAGTCCGGGGACTAGCGGGAGTATTTCGTCGCGGTTCTTC
CASSPGTSGSISSRFF
>TRBJ2-1|NA|TRBV7-9|NA
TGTGCCAGCAGCTTAGCGGCGGTCGATGAGCAGTTCTTC
CASSLAAVDEQFF
>TRBJ1-2|NA|TRBV5-7|NA
TGTGCCAGCAGCTTGGCTGGCAACTATGGCTACACCTTC
CASSLAGNYGYTF
>TRBJ2-7|NA|TRBV6-5|NA
TGTGCCAGCAGCTTTACTCGATCCTCGGTCGAGCAGTACTTC
CASSFTRSSVEQYF
>TRBJ2-3|NA|TRBV7-9|NA
TGTGCCAGCAGCTTAGTCGGGTCAGATACGCAGTATTTT
CASSLVGSDTQYF
>TRBJ2-7|NA|TRBV6-5|TRBD2
TGTGCCAGCATAAGGACTAGCGGGGACTCCTACGAGCAGTACTTC
CASIRTSGDSYEQYF
>TRBJ2-5|few|TRBV5-1|NA
TGCGCCAGCAGCTTGACTGGTGTTCAAGAGACCCAGTACTTC
CASSLTGVQETQYF
>TRBJ1-4|NA|TRBV5-4|NA
TGTGCCAGCAGCCTTAAAACCGGGGCTAATGAAAAACTGTTTTTT
CASSLKTGANEKLFF
>TRBJ2-7|NA|TRBV19|TRBD2
TGTGCCAGTAGCAGGACTAGCTCCTACGAGCAGTACTTC
CASSRTSSYEQYF
>TRBJ2-1|once|TRBV5-1|NA
TGCGCCAGCAGCTTGGGAGATTACAATGAGCAGTTCTTC
CASSLGDYNEQFF
>TRBJ2-1|NA|TRBV5-1|TRBD2
TGCGCCAGCAGTCATTGGAAAGCGGGAGGGAGGTACAATGAGCAGTTCTTC
CASSHWKAGGRYNEQFF
>TRBJ2-3|NA|TRBV9|NA
TGTGCCAGCAGCTCCAGGGGATATGGGGCGGCCGATACGCAGTATTTT
CASSSRGYGAADTQYF
>TRBJ2-3|NA|TRBV4-2|NA
TGTGCCAGCAGCCGATCAGCGGATCGCACAGATACGCAGTATTTT
CASSRSADRTDTQYF
>TRBJ1-2|NA|TRBV28|TRBD1
TGTGCCAGCAGTCTCCCGGGACAGGGGGCGTCTGGCTACACCTTC
CASSLPGQGASGYTF
>TRBJ2-2|NA|TRBV24-1|TRBD1
TGTGCCACCAGTGAACCGGGACAGGGGAACACCGGGGAGCTGTTTTTT
CATSEPGQGNTGELFF
>TRBJ2-7|NA|TRBV30|TRBD2
TGTGCCTGGAGTCGGGTAGCGGGGGAGCAGTACTTC
CAWSRVAGEQYF